This T cell receptor (beta chain) was profiled in a study of blood T cell repertoires in COVID-19. Across the whole study: Sources were T cells, B-cell-depleted T cells, or PBMCs; the material itself was cDNA or gDNA.

The CDR3 length is 14 residues. V was pared by 2 bases and J by 3 bases, with 10 bases between. CDR1 and CDR2 from the germline V gene are LGHDT and YNNKEL (reference sequence). In the source study's methods: Scientists estimated how many nucleated cells there were by amplifying reference gene primers. TCRdb's table, derived via immunoSEQ multiplex PCR, lists solely in-frame clones and lacks some. V and J calls and clone size follow that table, whereas D and trimming were derived from the DNA. This sample has about 380,000 clones, with more than 75% found just once. Individuals drawn from under 30 US areas were about 18 to 90 years old. About this clone: This sample also contains other DNA sequences that code for the same CDR3.

This sequence joins TRBV3-1 (or the pseudogene TRBV3-2) and TRBJ1-1; D might be TRBD1 (5 bases). The sample was PBMCs or T cells enriched from blood (not recorded which). The clonotype originates from a man aged 25-45 years who had recovered from COVID-19. CDR3 sequence (DNA): TGTGCCAGCAGCCAACGGGGGGGGGACACTGAAGCTTTCTTT. This gives the protein CASSQRGGDTEAFF.